The T cell receptor beta chain described here comes from a study of T cell responses to AZD1222 COVID-19 vaccine. Generated by immunoSEQ multiplex PCR, the TCRdb table keeps only in-frame clones and is missing some. The repertoire has 210,000 or so clones, roughly 94% of them found once; the top ten carry around 1.5%. This clone was seen once. This CDR3 comprises 18 residues. Germline CDR1 and CDR2: SGHTA and FQGNSA. Trimming took 0 bases from V and 1 from J; bases not matched to a gene: 8. The TCR originated in an adult who received the MenACWY meningococcal vaccine as a control. The sequencing here drew on peripheral blood, taken 28 days after the second dose of the MenACWY control vaccine. The gene calls are TRBV7-2 and TRBJ2-3; 9 positions match TRBD2. The CDR3 loop reads CASSLAPGQRGGTDTQYF. The CDR3 DNA sequence: TGTGCCAGCAGCTTAGCGCCGGGCCAGCGGGGGGGCACAGATACGCAGTATTTT. Full variable domain (missing parts from reference TRBV7-2 and TRBJ2-3): GAGVSQSPSNKVTEKGKDVELRCDPISGHTALYWYRQSLGQGLEFLIYFQGNSAPDKSGLPSDRFSAERTGGSVSTLTIQRTQQEDSAVYLCASSLAPGQRGGTDTQYFGPGTRLTVL.